These 15 T cell receptor beta chains were all obtained from the same sample, sequenced in a study of early T cells in non-severe SARS-CoV-2 infection. From the 5' RACE reads, TCRdb called clonotypes with MiXCR, one entry per CDR3 protein. The sample yields about 42,000 distinct CDR3 sequences, approximately 5.9% seen once. The sequenced sample was whole blood, obtained at baseline. The receptors originated from an adult who was a healthcare worker with PCR-confirmed SARS-CoV-2 infection or an uninfected control (not recorded which).

This clonotype was observed many times. The V and J genes are TRBV5-1 and TRBJ1-3, with D possibly being TRBD1 (5 bases). Germline loops: CDR1 SGHRS, CDR2 YFSETQ. This CDR3 region has 17 residues. Between the trimmed V and J ends, which lost 4 bases and 0 bases, there was a span of 17 bases. The CDR3: CASSLNQPGSSGNTIYF. CDR3 DNA: TGCGCCAGCAGCCTCAACCAACCAGGGAGCTCTGGAAACACCATATATTTT.

The rearrangement links TRBV20-1 to TRBJ2-5; D is possibly TRBD1 or TRBD2 (5 bases each). Trimming shortened V by 2 bases and J by 3 bases, and 13 bases separated the two germline ends. CDR1 DFQATT and CDR2 SNEGSKA come from the germline V gene (reference sequence). There are 14 residues in the CDR3. The CDR3, as DNA: TGCAGTGCTAGATCTCTTAGGGGAGAAGAGACCCAGTACTTC. The encoded protein is CSARSLRGEETQYF.

This clonotype has ten or more counts. The chain is built from TRBV18 and TRBJ1-1, with TRBD1 as a possible D gene (5 bases). Looked up from germline, CDR1 is KGHSH and CDR2 is LQKENI. Trimming removed 4 bases at V and 1 base at J, with 10 bases between. The CDR3 totals 14 residues. The CDR3 nucleotides are TGTGCCAGCTCACTGCAGGGTTCGAACACTGAAGCTTTCTTT. Amino acid sequence: CASSLQGSNTEAFF. The full variable domain, with the rest looked up from reference TRBV18 and TRBJ1-1, is NAGVMQNPRHLVRRRGQEARLRCSPMKGHSHVYWYRQLPEEGLKFMVYLQKENIIDESGMPKERFSAEFPKEGPSILRIQQVVRGDSAAYFCASSLQGSNTEAFFGQGTRLTVV.

This clonotype occurred many times. The chain couples TRBV27 to TRBJ1-6; 7 bases fit TRBD1. J gave up 6 bases and V 3 bases, and 5 bases lay outside the gene matches. The CDR3 sequence is 15 residues long. Germline V gene lookup returns CDR1 MNHEY and CDR2 SMNVEV (reference sequence). The CDR3 DNA is TGTGCCAGCAGTTTTGCGGGACAGCGTAATTCACCCCTCCACTTT. Translated: CASSFAGQRNSPLHF.

In this sample, this clonotype turned up many times. The chain uses TRBV14 and TRBJ2-2, with a tentative D call TRBD1 (6 bases). CDR3 length equals 13 residues. Trimming removed 4 bases from V and 6 bases from J, with 9 bases in between. Germline loops: CDR1 SGHDN, CDR2 FVKESK. In DNA, the CDR3 is TGTGCCAGCAGCCCCTACAGGGCCGGGGAGCTGTTTTTT. This sequence encodes CASSPYRAGELFF. The full variable domain, in which reference TRBV14 and TRBJ2-2 provide the parts outside the CDR3, is EAGVTQFPSHSVIEKGQTVTLRCDPISGHDNLYWYRRVMGKEIKFLLHFVKESKQDESGMPNNRFLAERTGGTYSTLKVQPAELEDSGVYFCASSPYRAGELFFGEGSRLTVL.

This clonotype has at least ten counts. V and J are TRBV12-3 or TRBV12-4 and TRBJ1-5; 7 positions agree with TRBD1. The V gene end was trimmed by 5 bases and the J gene end by 7 bases; junction bases not matched to a gene: 11. This CDR3 is built from 15 residues. The CDR3: CASSPGTAGGQPQHF. The CDR3 bases are TGTGCCAGCAGTCCGGGGACAGCCGGGGGCCAGCCCCAGCATTTT.

The sample holds a few counts of this clonotype. The V gene is TRBV11-2, the J gene TRBJ2-1, with 13 nucleotides matching TRBD2. J lost 3 bases, V lost 5 bases, and 10 bases had no gene match. There are 18 residues in the CDR3. Germline CDR1 is SGHAT and CDR2 is FQNNGV. The CDR3 region is CASSPWTSGGHVYNEQFF. CDR3 nucleotide sequence: TGTGCCAGCAGCCCATGGACTAGCGGGGGCCACGTCTACAATGAGCAGTTCTTC.

The rearrangement links TRBV25-1 to TRBJ2-3, with a possible D match to TRBD1 (5 bases). The CDR3 is 13 residues long. V lost 4 bases and J 2 bases, leaving 7 bases between the germline ends. In germline, CDR1 is MGHDK, CDR2 SYGVNS. The CDR3 coding sequence is TGTGCCAGCAGTGGACAGAACACAGATACGCAGTATTTT. As protein: CASSGQNTDTQYF.

This clonotype was detected many times. The J gene is TRBJ1-4, the V gene TRBV28, with TRBD1 matching 7 bases. This CDR3 region has 13 residues. J lost 4 bases, V lost 8 bases, and 4 bases had no gene match. Germline CDR1 MDHEN, CDR2 SYDVKM. The DNA for the CDR3 is TGTGCCAGCGTCAGGGGGGTTAATGAAAAACTGTTTTTT. As protein: CASVRGVNEKLFF.

In its sample, this clonotype was seen many times. V gene TRBV5-1 combines with J gene TRBJ2-2; 7 bases map to TRBD2. V shed 4 bases, J shed 6 bases, and the junction held 9 bases outside the gene matches. Germline V CDR1 and CDR2: SGHRS, YFSETQ. The CDR3 loop spans 15 amino acids. CDR3 coding DNA: TGCGCCAGCAGCACAGCCGGGACTATACCCGGGGAGCTGTTTTTT. Translated, it gives CASSTAGTIPGELFF.

This clonotype was counted ten times or more. The rearrangement uses TRBV5-1 and TRBJ1-5; D gene ambiguous. This CDR3 is built from 15 residues. Germline CDR1 and CDR2: SGHRS and YFSETQ. Deletions cut 0 bases from V and 2 bases from J, with 9 bases between. CDR3 residues: CASSLDGERNQPQHF. The CDR3 bases are TGCGCCAGCAGCTTGGATGGCGAGCGCAATCAGCCCCAGCATTTT.

The chain employs TRBV25-1 and TRBJ1-1; D is perhaps TRBD1 (5 bases). CDR1 and CDR2 from the germline V gene are MGHDK and SYGVNS. The germline V and J ends were trimmed by 5 bases and 1 base, with 14 bases remaining between them. This CDR3 contains 15 residues. The CDR3, as DNA: TGTGCCAGCAGTCCGAGGGGCAGGGCGAACACTGAAGCTTTCTTT. This gives the protein CASSPRGRANTEAFF. Together with reference TRBV25-1 and TRBJ1-1, the CDR3 gives the full variable domain: EADIYQTPRYLVIGTGKKITLECSQTMGHDKMYWYQQDPGMELHLIHYSYGVNSTEKGDLSSESTVSRIRTEHFPLTLESARPSHTSQYLCASSPRGRANTEAFFGQGTRLTVV.

This clonotype was observed many times. The gene calls are TRBV6-5 and TRBJ2-5, with D possibly being TRBD1 (6 bases). The CDR3 runs to 14 residues. Per the germline V gene, CDR1 is MNHEY and CDR2 is SVGAGI. Trimming left V 5 bases short and J 1 base short, with 11 bases between. CDR3 loop: CASSPLGGQETQYF. The CDR3 region has the DNA TGTGCCAGCAGTCCGTTAGGGGGCCAAGAGACCCAGTACTTC.

There are a few counts of this clonotype. V gene TRBV6-6 combines with J gene TRBJ2-7, with D possibly being TRBD1 (6 bases). V lost 0 bases and J lost 3, with 12 bases in between. The germline V gene has CDR1 MNHNY and CDR2 SVGAGI (reference sequence). The CDR3 extends over 15 amino acids. The CDR3 sequence: CASSYSGRGDYEQYF. The CDR3 nucleotides are TGTGCCAGCAGTTACTCGGGCAGGGGAGACTACGAGCAGTACTTC.

This sequence joins TRBV28 and TRBJ2-1; 8 bases match TRBD1. The CDR3 has 14 residues. Germline V gene sequence: CDR1 MDHEN, CDR2 SYDVKM. The J segment lost 6 bases and the V segment lost 4 bases, leaving 5 bases of the junction unmatched. CDR3 in amino acids: CASSWTGPCNEQFF. CDR3 bases: TGTGCCAGCAGTTGGACAGGGCCCTGCAATGAGCAGTTCTTC.